This is a list of T cell receptor beta chains from one sample in a study of blood T cell repertoires in COVID-19. The table came from immunoSEQ multiplex PCR; TCRdb's copy has only in-frame clones and leaves some out. The sample records some 490,000 clones, approximately 86% being singletons. Sequencing was performed on PBMCs or T cells enriched from blood (not recorded which). The source is a woman aged 55-70 years who had recovered from COVID-19. The CDR3 runs from the conserved cysteine through the conserved F or W. A D gene is named only where the DNA matches it firmly. Only part of the rows carry a size: once, few, many, or a class if the clone is expanded.

len	v_gene	abundance	d_gene	j_gene	CDR3nt	CDR3aa
12	TRBV10-3	.	.	TRBJ1-2	TGTGCCACCCCAGGGCCTAACTATGGCTACACCTTC	CATPGPNYGYTF
14	TRBV6-5	.	TRBD1	TRBJ1-1	TGTGCCAGCATCCCTCCGGGACAGGGGGCTAAAGCTTTCTTT	CASIPPGQGAKAFF
16	TRBV9	.	TRBD1	TRBJ1-4	TGTGCCAGCAGCCCCGGGACAGGGTCAACTAATGAAAAACTGTTTTTT	CASSPGTGSTNEKLFF
15	TRBV5-1	.	TRBD1	TRBJ2-1	TGCGCCAGCAGCTTAACAGGGGATGTCGTCAATGAGCAGTTCTTC	CASSLTGDVVNEQFF
14	TRBV10-3	.	TRBD1	TRBJ1-1	TGTGCCATCAGTAAACAGGGGGCTAATACTGAAGCTTTCTTT	CAISKQGANTEAFF
13	TRBV6-5	.	.	TRBJ1-5	TGTGCCAGCAGTTCGTCGCCAGATCAGCCCCAGCATTTT	CASSSSPDQPQHF
22	TRBV24-1	.	TRBD2	TRBJ2-1	TGTGCCACCAGTGACCCAACCCCCGGGCAGGGCGTAGGTAGCGGGGATTACAATGAGCAGTTCTTC	CATSDPTPGQGVGSGDYNEQFF
17	TRBV27	.	.	TRBJ1-3	TGTGCCAGCAGTCCCCTGGGAGGGGCCTTCTCTGGAAACACCATATATTTT	CASSPLGGAFSGNTIYF
13	TRBV13	.	TRBD1	TRBJ1-1	TGTGCCAGCAGCTTTGGAGGGACAGTTGAAGCTTTCTTT	CASSFGGTVEAFF
15	TRBV11-3	.	.	TRBJ2-5	TGTGCCAGCAGCTTAGTGGCGAGGGTCCAAGAGACCCAGTACTTC	CASSLVARVQETQYF
13	TRBV12-3/TRBV12-4	.	.	TRBJ1-5	TGTGCCAGCAGCTCTTACCTAAATCAGCCCCAGCATTTT	CASSSYLNQPQHF
18	TRBV7-2	once	.	TRBJ2-2	TGTGCCAGCAGCTTGGTTCCTGGCACCTCCCGATTCACCGGGGAGCTGTTTTTT	CASSLVPGTSRFTGELFF
13	TRBV10-3	.	TRBD1	TRBJ1-2	TGTGCCATCAGTGAGGGACAGGGTGGAGGCTACACCTTC	CAISEGQGGGYTF
16	TRBV27	.	TRBD1	TRBJ1-3	TGTGCCAGCAGTCCATGGACAGGGGGTCGCGAAAACACCATATATTTT	CASSPWTGGRENTIYF
14	TRBV5-8	.	.	TRBJ1-2	TGTGCCAGCAGCTTCGGGGGGTCCCCCTATGGCTACACCTTC	CASSFGGSPYGYTF
15	TRBV7-2	.	TRBD1	TRBJ1-1	TGTGCCAGCAGCTTAGGCATTCAGGGGGTCACTGAAGCTTTCTTT	CASSLGIQGVTEAFF
16	TRBV10-3	.	.	TRBJ1-4	TGTGCCATCAGTGAGAATTCCCCAGGGGATAATGAAAAACTGTTTTTT	CAISENSPGDNEKLFF
16	TRBV18	.	TRBD1	TRBJ1-6	TGTGCCAGCTCAAATACAGGGGCCCCCTATAATTCACCCCTCCACTTT	CASSNTGAPYNSPLHF
16	TRBV7-9	.	.	TRBJ2-6	TGTGCCAGCAGCTTAACACAGGGCTATCGGGCCAACGTCCTGACTTTC	CASSLTQGYRANVLTF
15	TRBV4-1	.	.	TRBJ1-2	TGCGCCAGCAGCCAAGCGGGGGTCCCAGAGGGTGGCTACACCTTC	CASSQAGVPEGGYTF
16	TRBV14	.	TRBD2	TRBJ2-3	TGTGCCAGCAGCCAAGTTGGCGGGGGGCGCACAGATACGCAGTATTTT	CASSQVGGGRTDTQYF
13	TRBV18	.	.	TRBJ1-1	TGTGCCAGCTCACCCGCAGGGGATGCTGAAGCTTTCTTT	CASSPAGDAEAFF
15	TRBV4-1	.	.	TRBJ1-4	TGCGCCAGCAGTCGTCAGGGGACGTCTAATGAAAAACTGTTTTTT	CASSRQGTSNEKLFF
16	TRBV27	.	TRBD2	TRBJ2-1	TGTGCCAGCGGCCCTCGGGGAAGCGGGGGGGCCCGGGCGCAGTTCTTC	CASGPRGSGGARAQFF
16	TRBV9	few	.	TRBJ2-1	TGTGCCAGCAGCCCACCGACGGACAGCTCCTACAATGAGCAGTTCTTC	CASSPPTDSSYNEQFF
13	TRBV30	once	TRBD1	TRBJ1-2	TGTGCCTGGAGGGACAGGGGGCAGAATGGCTACACCTTC	CAWRDRGQNGYTF
17	TRBV19	.	.	TRBJ1-4	TGTGCCAGTAGTATTGAGTTTTACGGCAGGCTTAATGAAAAACTGTTTTTT	CASSIEFYGRLNEKLFF
12	TRBV6-4	.	.	TRBJ1-5	TGTGCCAGCAGTGACTCGCCGCCGGCCCAGCATTTT	CASSDSPPAQHF
13	TRBV3-1/TRBV3-2	.	.	TRBJ1-2	TGTGCCAGCAGAAACCAGGGGACCTATGGCTACACCTTC	CASRNQGTYGYTF
14	TRBV5-1	.	.	TRBJ1-4	TGCGCCAGCAGCTTGGGCCAGGGTAATGAAAAACTGTTTTTT	CASSLGQGNEKLFF
13	TRBV3-1/TRBV3-2	.	.	TRBJ2-5	TGTGCCAGCAGCTTACTCGGGGTGGAGACCCAGTACTTC	CASSLLGVETQYF
16	TRBV18	.	TRBD1	TRBJ1-1	TGTGCCAGCTCACTGGGACAGGGGGATCTGAACACTGAAGCTTTCTTT	CASSLGQGDLNTEAFF
15	TRBV6-1	.	TRBD1	TRBJ2-2	TGTGCCAGCGCCATCGGGACAGGGGACACCGGGGAGCTGTTTTTT	CASAIGTGDTGELFF
13	TRBV6-5	once	.	TRBJ1-1	TGTGCCAGCAGTTACGGGGAGGACACTGAAGCTTTCTTT	CASSYGEDTEAFF
13	TRBV5-1	once	TRBD1	TRBJ1-1	TGCGCCAGCAGCTTGGGGACAGGGTCAGAAGCTTTCTTT	CASSLGTGSEAFF
14	TRBV5-6	.	.	TRBJ2-1	TGTGCCAGCAGCTCTCGGGACTGGGACAATGAGCAGTTCTTC	CASSSRDWDNEQFF
18	TRBV2	few	.	TRBJ1-6	TGTGCCAGCACCCCCCTCCTGGACACCCAATGGGGTAATTCACCCCTCCACTTT	CASTPLLDTQWGNSPLHF
15	TRBV14	few	.	TRBJ2-1	TGTGCCAGCAGCCATCTGCAGGGGAGCTACAATGAGCAGTTCTTC	CASSHLQGSYNEQFF
13	TRBV19	.	.	TRBJ1-6	TGTGCCAGGGAGGGGGGGGTTAATTCACCCCTCCACTTT	CAREGGVNSPLHF
15	TRBV5-1	.	.	TRBJ1-4	TGCGCCAGCAGCTTGGATCAGACAACTAATGAAAAACTGTTTTTT	CASSLDQTTNEKLFF
15	TRBV24-1	.	TRBD1	TRBJ2-5	TGTGCCACCAGTGCAAGGACAGGGCTTGCCGAGACCCAGTACTTC	CATSARTGLAETQYF
15	TRBV7-2	.	.	TRBJ1-2	TGTGCCAGCAGCTTAGGGGGGCCAGGGGTTCATGGCTACACCTTC	CASSLGGPGVHGYTF
13	TRBV2	.	TRBD1	TRBJ2-1	TGTGCCAGCACGGGACAGGGGGACAATGAGCAGTTCTTC	CASTGQGDNEQFF
16	TRBV18	.	TRBD1	TRBJ1-6	TGTGCCAGCTCACCAGGGACAGGGCTCGATAATTCACCCCTCCACTTT	CASSPGTGLDNSPLHF
13	TRBV3-1/TRBV3-2	.	.	TRBJ1-2	TGTGCCAGCAGCCTAGACGGAGTCTATGGCTACACCTTC	CASSLDGVYGYTF
15	TRBV6-5	.	TRBD1	TRBJ2-2	TGTGCCAGCAGATCACAGGGGGCGGGAACCGGGGAGCTGTTTTTT	CASRSQGAGTGELFF
17	TRBV7-6	.	.	TRBJ1-5	TGTGCCAGCAGCTTAGGAGGGGGACCCTTTAGCAATCAGCCCCAGCATTTT	CASSLGGGPFSNQPQHF
16	TRBV19	.	TRBD1	TRBJ1-1	TGTGCCAGTAGTATCTTCTATGACAGGGGGGACACTGAAGCTTTCTTT	CASSIFYDRGDTEAFF
14	TRBV7-2	once	.	TRBJ1-5	TGTGCCAGCAGCCCTCAGGGCAGCAATCAGCCCCAGCATTTT	CASSPQGSNQPQHF
13	TRBV5-6	.	.	TRBJ1-2	TGTGCCAGCAGCTATCAGGAAGGCTATGGCTACACCTTC	CASSYQEGYGYTF
16	TRBV28	.	TRBD2	TRBJ2-5	TGTGCCAGCAGTTTAGCACTAGCGGGGTCCCAAGAGACCCAGTACTTC	CASSLALAGSQETQYF